What follows are 15 T cell receptor beta chains derived from one specimen sequenced in a study of blood T cell repertoires in COVID-19 (dated by TCRdb to 2020 to 2022). Library method: the immunoSEQ multiplex PCR assay. The table comes from immuneACCESS by way of TCRdb, which keeps in-frame sequences with V and J called. Part of the clones is missing from these tables; in studies checked, under half for an unresolved V gene and the rest for unknown reasons. Across this sample there are fewer than 400,000 clones, with 85% to 90% seen only once. The ten largest clones add up to approximately 2.9% of the sample. The sequencing input was peripheral blood. These TCRs come from a human donor in a cohort sampled during active COVID-19.

This chain connects TRBV3-1 (or the pseudogene TRBV3-2) to TRBJ2-7; 9 nucleotides agree with TRBD2. Losses at the gene ends were 1 base for V and 3 bases for J; bases not matched to a gene: 4. CDR3 length: 15 amino acids. Germline V gene data show CDR1 as LGHDT and CDR2 as YNNKEL (reference sequence). The CDR3 region is CASSQAIAGDYEQYF. CDR3 bases: TGTGCCAGCAGCCAAGCGATAGCGGGGGACTACGAGCAGTACTTC.

This chain joins TRBV5-1 and TRBJ1-2, with 8 bases lining up with TRBD1. Losses at the gene ends were 7 bases for V and 1 base for J; bases not matched to a gene: 12. The CDR3 is made up of 16 amino acids. CDR1 and CDR2 (germline): SGHRS, YFSETQ. The CDR3 bases are TGCGCCAGCGGTCGGACAGGGAACGAACGTAACTATGGCTACACCTTC. Translation: CASGRTGNERNYGYTF.

The chain links TRBV20-1 to TRBJ1-2; no reliable D call. The V and J ends lost 5 bases and 8 bases respectively, with 12 bases between them. The germline V gene has CDR1 DFQATT and CDR2 SNEGSKA (reference sequence). This CDR3 has 11 residues. The CDR3 region has the DNA TGCAGTGCTCAGGCGGGGAGCGGCTACACCTTC. Protein sequence: CSAQAGSGYTF.

This chain joins TRBV15 and TRBJ2-1; TRBD1 agrees at 9 bases. The ends lost 8 bases at V and 8 bases at J; junction bases unmatched: 13. The germline CDR1 and CDR2 sequences are LNHNV and YYDKDF (reference sequence). CDR3 size: 15 residues. The CDR3 sequence: CATQDRDRVLDEQFF. The CDR3 DNA is TGTGCCACCCAAGACCGGGACAGGGTCCTCGATGAGCAGTTCTTC. The whole variable domain, filled in from reference TRBV15 and TRBJ2-1, reads DAMVIQNPRYQVTQFGKPVTLSCSQTLNHNVMYWYQQKSSQAPKLLFHYYDKDFNNEADTPDNFQSRRPNTSFCFLDIRSPGLGDTAMYLCATQDRDRVLDEQFFGPGTRLTVL.

The V gene is TRBV23-1, the J gene TRBJ2-4; 7 bases align to TRBD1. TRBV23-1 is labeled an ORF, and its function is uncertain. The CDR3 length is 16 residues. With 2 bases clipped from V and 5 bases from J, the junction kept 9 bases outside the gene matches. CDR3 coding DNA: TGCGCCAGCAGTCAACCTCGGACAGGAGTCGAAAACATTCAGTACTTC. Amino acids: CASSQPRTGVENIQYF.

This clone was detected once. The V and J genes are TRBV15 and TRBJ2-3; the D is unclear. Trimming removed 1 base at V and 4 bases at J, with 9 bases between. CDR1 LNHNV and CDR2 YYDKDF come from the germline V gene (reference sequence). The CDR3 is 14 residues long. CDR3 sequence reads: CATSRGGEADTQYF. The CDR3 DNA reads as TGTGCCACCAGCAGAGGCGGCGAGGCAGATACGCAGTATTTT.

J is TRBJ2-1 and V is TRBV25-1; D gene unclear. Trimming stripped 4 bases from V and 6 bases from J, with 13 bases between. The CDR3 has 14 amino acids. Germline CDR1 is MGHDK and CDR2 is SYGVNS. CDR3 bases: TGTGCCAGCAGTGCCGGCTATCAGCGCAATGAGCAGTTCTTC. It specifies CASSAGYQRNEQFF.

The chain joins TRBV20-1 to TRBJ1-1; D is undetermined. V was trimmed by 3 bases and J by 11 bases, leaving 10 bases between them. The germline CDR1 and CDR2 sequences are DFQATT and SNEGSKA (reference sequence). The CDR3 is 10 amino acids. The CDR3 DNA is TGCAGTGCTAGGTTTGGCGGGGCTTTCTTT. The encoded protein is CSARFGGAFF.

This rearrangement joins TRBV11-2 to TRBJ1-1; the match to TRBD1 covers 10 bases. The CDR3 extends over 15 amino acids. With 5 bases clipped from V and 0 bases from J, the junction kept 3 bases outside the gene matches. The V gene's germline CDR1 is SGHAT and CDR2 FQNNGV. The CDR3 sequence is CASSGTGVVNTEAFF. The CDR3 DNA reads TGTGCCAGCAGCGGGACAGGGGTCGTGAACACTGAAGCTTTCTTT. Together with reference TRBV11-2 and TRBJ1-1, the CDR3 gives the full variable domain: EAGVAQSPRYKIIEKRQSVAFWCNPISGHATLYWYQQILGQGPKLLIQFQNNGVVDDSQLPKDRFSAERLKGVDSTLKIQPAKLEDSAVYLCASSGTGVVNTEAFFGQGTRLTVV.

This chain joins TRBV19 and TRBJ1-2, with D unclear. The CDR3 is 18 residues long. CDR1 is LNHDA and CDR2 is SQIVND in the germline V gene (reference sequence). Between the trimmed V and J ends, which lost 7 bases and 0 bases, there was a span of 24 bases. CDR3 in DNA: TGTGCCAGTACCCTATCTTTTGAGGCGACCCTAGCTAACTATGGCTACACCTTC. This codes for CASTLSFEATLANYGYTF.

The V gene is TRBV10-3, the J gene TRBJ2-5, with 11 positions matching TRBD2. From germline, CDR1 is ENHRY and CDR2 SYGVKD. This CDR3 comprises 18 residues. Trimming removed 0 bases from V and 0 bases from J; junction bases left unmatched: 6. CDR3 region: CAISESSGGDHHQETQYF. The CDR3 DNA sequence: TGTGCCATCAGTGAGTCTAGCGGGGGGGACCACCACCAAGAGACCCAGTACTTC.

The chain carries TRBV7-8 and TRBJ2-2; 8 positions match TRBD2. V lost 2 bases, J lost 5 bases, and 7 bases stayed unmatched. The CDR3 runs 16 residues. Germline CDR1 and CDR2: SGHVS and FQNEAQ. This CDR3 reads CASSLIIGRATGELFF. CDR3 coding DNA: TGTGCCAGCAGCTTAATTATCGGGAGGGCGACCGGGGAGCTGTTTTTT.

As regards this clone: One end of the junction does not line up with germline, which may come from a read error. V usage is TRBV9 and J usage is TRBJ1-2; possible D gene TRBD1, 6 bases. The CDR3 runs to 13 residues. The germline CDR1 and CDR2 sequences are SGDLS and YYNGEE. The CDR3 here is CASSADATGSRGF. As DNA, the CDR3 is TGTGCCAGCAGCGCCGACGCTACAGGGTCCAGGGGCTTC.

The rearrangement joins TRBV21-1 to TRBJ2-5; the D segment call TRBD2 is taken from the table without a DNA check. TRBV21-1 is listed as a pseudogene. This CDR3 has 24 residues. The CDR3 reads CASSKGGEARGFGLAVLYQETQYF. In nucleotides, the CDR3 is TGTGCCAGCAGCAAAGGGGGAGAGGCCAGGGGTTTTGGACTAGCGGTCCTGTACCAAGAGACCCAGTACTTC.

The V call is TRBV9, the J call TRBJ2-3; 7 bases match TRBD1. This CDR3 is 16 amino acids long. J was trimmed by 0 bases and V by 3 bases; bases with no gene match: 7. In germline, CDR1 is SGDLS, CDR2 YYNGEE. CDR3 in amino acids: CASSAHRGLSTDTQYF. CDR3 sequence (DNA): TGTGCCAGCAGCGCCCACAGGGGATTGAGCACAGATACGCAGTATTTT.